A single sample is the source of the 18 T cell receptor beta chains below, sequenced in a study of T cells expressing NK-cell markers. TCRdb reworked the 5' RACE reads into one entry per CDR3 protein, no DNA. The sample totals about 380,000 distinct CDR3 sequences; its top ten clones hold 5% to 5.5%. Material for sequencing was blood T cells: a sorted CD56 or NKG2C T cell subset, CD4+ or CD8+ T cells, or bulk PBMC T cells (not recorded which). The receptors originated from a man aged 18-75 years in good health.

CDR3 sequence reads: CASSLKVLKTFDEQFF. The rearrangement links TRBV11-2 to TRBJ2-1. The germline V gene encodes CDR1 SGHAT and CDR2 FQNNGV. The CDR3 sequence is 16 residues long.

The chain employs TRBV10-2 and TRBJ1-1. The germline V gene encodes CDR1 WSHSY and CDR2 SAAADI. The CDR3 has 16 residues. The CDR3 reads CASSTARANLYPEAFF.

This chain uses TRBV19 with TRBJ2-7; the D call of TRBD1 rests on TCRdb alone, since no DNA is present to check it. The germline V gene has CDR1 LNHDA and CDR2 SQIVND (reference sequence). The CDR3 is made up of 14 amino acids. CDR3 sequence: CASSTPGGGHEQYF.

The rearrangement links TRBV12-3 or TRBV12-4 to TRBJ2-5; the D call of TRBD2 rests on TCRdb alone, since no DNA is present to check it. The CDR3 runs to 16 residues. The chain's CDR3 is CASRTGTSGGMETQYF.

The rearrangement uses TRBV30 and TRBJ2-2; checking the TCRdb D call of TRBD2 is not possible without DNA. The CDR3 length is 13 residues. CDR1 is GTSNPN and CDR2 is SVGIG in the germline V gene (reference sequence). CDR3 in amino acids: CAWVAGGVGELFF.

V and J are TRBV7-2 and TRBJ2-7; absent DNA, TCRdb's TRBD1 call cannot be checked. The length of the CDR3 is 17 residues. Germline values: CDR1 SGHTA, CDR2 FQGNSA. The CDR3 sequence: CASSPHTGVKNNYEQYF.

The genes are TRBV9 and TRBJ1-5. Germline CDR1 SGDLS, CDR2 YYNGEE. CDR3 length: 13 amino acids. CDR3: CASSLTPGQPQHF. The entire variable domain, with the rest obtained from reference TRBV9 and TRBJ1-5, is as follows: DSGVTQTPKHLITATGQRVTLRCSPRSGDLSVYWYQQSLDQGLQFLIQYYNGEERAKGNILERFSAQQFPDLHSELNLSSLELGDSALYFCASSLTPGQPQHFGDGTRLSIL.

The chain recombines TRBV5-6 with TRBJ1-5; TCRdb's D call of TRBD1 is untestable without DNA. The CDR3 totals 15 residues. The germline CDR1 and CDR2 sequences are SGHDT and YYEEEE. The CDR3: CASSLRGGLSQPQHF.

The CDR3 reads CASSPGTGAHSGANVLTF. The genes are TRBV18 and TRBJ2-6; TCRdb outputs TRBD1, but without DNA this stays unchecked. Germline V gene data show CDR1 as KGHSH and CDR2 as LQKENI. This CDR3 is 18 amino acids long.

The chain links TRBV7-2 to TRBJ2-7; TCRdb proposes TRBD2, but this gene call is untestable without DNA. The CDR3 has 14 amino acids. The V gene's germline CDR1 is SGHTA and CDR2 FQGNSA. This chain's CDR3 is CASAQGPNDYEQYF.

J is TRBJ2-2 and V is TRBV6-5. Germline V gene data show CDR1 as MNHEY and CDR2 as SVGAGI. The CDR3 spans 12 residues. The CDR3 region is CASSSTYGELFF.

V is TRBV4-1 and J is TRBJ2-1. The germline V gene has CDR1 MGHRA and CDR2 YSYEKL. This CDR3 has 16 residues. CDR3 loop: CASSQDFGVPLREQFF.

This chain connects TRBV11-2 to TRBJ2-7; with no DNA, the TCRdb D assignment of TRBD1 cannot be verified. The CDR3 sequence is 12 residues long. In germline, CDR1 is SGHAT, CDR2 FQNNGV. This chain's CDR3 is CASTSRGYEQYF.

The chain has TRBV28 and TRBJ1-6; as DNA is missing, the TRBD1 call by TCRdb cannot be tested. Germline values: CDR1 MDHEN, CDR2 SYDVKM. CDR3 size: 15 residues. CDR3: CASSLPRTGGSPLHF.

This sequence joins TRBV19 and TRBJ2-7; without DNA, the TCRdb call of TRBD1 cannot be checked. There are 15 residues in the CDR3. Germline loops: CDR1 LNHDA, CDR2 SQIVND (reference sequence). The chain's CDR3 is CASSIIKQGVSEQYF.

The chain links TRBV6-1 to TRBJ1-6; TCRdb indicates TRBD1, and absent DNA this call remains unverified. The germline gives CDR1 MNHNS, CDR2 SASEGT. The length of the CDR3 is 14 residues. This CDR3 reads CASVRQTNNSPLHF.

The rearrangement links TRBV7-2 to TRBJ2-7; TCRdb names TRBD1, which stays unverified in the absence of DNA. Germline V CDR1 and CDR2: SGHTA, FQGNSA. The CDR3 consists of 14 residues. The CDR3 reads CATSPTGTFYEQYF. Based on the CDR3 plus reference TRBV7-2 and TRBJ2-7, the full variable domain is GAGVSQSPSNKVTEKGKDVELRCDPISGHTALYWYRQSLGQGLEFLIYFQGNSAPDKSGLPSDRFSAERTGGSVSTLTIQRTQQEDSAVYLCATSPTGTFYEQYFGPGTRLTVT.

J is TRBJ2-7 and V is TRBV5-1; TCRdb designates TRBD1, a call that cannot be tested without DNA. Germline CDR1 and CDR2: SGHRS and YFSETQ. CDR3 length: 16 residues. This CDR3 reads CASSLKGGTGAYEQYF.